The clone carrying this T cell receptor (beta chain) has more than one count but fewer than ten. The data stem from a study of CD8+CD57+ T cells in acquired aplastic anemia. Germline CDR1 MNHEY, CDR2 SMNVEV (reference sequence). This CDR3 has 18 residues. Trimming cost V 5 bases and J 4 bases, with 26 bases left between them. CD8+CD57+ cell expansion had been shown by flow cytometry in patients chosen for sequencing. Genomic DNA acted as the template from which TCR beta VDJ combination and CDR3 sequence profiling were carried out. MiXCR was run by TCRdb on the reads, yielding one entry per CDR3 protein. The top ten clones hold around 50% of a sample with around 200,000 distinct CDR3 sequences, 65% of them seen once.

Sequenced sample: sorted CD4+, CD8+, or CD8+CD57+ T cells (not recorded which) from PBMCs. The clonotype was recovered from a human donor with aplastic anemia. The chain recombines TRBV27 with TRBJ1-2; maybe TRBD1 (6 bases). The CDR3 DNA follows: TGTGCCAGCAGTGAGACACGGACAGCCGGCAAGGTTCGCTATGGCTACACCTTC. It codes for CASSETRTAGKVRYGYTF.